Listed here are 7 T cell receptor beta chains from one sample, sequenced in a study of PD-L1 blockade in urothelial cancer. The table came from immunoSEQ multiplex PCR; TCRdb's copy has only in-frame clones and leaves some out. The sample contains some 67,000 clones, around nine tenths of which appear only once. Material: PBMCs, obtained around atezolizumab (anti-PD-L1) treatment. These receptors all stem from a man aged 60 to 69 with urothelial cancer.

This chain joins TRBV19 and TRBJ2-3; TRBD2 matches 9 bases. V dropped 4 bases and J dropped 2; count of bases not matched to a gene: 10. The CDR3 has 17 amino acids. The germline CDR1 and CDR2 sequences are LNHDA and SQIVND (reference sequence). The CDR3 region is CASSKLAGGRATDTQYF. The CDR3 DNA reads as TGTGCCAGTAGTAAACTCGCGGGGGGGCGGGCCACAGATACGCAGTATTTT.

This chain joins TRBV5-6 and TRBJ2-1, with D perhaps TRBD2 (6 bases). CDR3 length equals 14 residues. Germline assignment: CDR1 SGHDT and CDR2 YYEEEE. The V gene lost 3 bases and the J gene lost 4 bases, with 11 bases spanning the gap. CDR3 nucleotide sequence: TGTGCCAGCAGCTCCGAGGGACTTTACAATGAGCAGTTCTTC. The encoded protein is CASSSEGLYNEQFF. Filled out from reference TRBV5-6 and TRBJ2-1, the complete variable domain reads DAGVTQSPTHLIKTRGQQVTLRCSPKSGHDTVSWYQQALGQGPQFIFQYYEEEERQRGNFPDRFSGHQFPNYSSELNVNALLLGDSALYLCASSSEGLYNEQFFGPGTRLTVL.

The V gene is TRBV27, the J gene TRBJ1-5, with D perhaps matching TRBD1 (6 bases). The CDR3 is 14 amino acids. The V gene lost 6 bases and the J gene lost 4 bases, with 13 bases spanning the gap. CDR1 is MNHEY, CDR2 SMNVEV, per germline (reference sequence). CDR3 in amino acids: CASSIVRGNQPQHF. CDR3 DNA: TGTGCCAGCAGCATCGTTAGGGGGAATCAGCCCCAGCATTTT.

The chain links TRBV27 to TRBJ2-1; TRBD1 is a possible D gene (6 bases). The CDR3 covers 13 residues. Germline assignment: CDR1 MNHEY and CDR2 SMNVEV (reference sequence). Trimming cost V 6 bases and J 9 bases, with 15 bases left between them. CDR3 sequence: CASRGIQGSEQFF. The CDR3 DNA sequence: TGTGCCAGCAGGGGGATACAGGGTAGTGAGCAGTTCTTC.

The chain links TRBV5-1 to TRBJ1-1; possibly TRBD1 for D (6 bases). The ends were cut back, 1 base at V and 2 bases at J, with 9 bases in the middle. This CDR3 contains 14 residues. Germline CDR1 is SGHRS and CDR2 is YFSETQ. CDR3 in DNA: TGCGCCAGCAGCTTGACAGGGACCAACACTGAAGCTTTCTTT. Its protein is CASSLTGTNTEAFF.

CDR3 nucleotides: TGTGCCAGCAGTGAAGTACGGTTCCAAGAGACCCAGTACTTC. This gives the protein CASSEVRFQETQYF. The chain is built from TRBV25-1 and TRBJ2-5; the D is unclear. CDR1 and CDR2 (germline): MGHDK, SYGVNS. V dropped 2 bases and J dropped 1 base, with 8 bases sitting between them. This CDR3 has 14 amino acids.

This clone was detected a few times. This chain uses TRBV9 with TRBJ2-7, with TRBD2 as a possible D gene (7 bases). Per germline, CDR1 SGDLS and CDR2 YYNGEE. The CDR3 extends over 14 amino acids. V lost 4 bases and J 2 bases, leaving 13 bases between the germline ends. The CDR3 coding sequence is TGTGCCAGCAGCCCCGCGGGGGCAGCCTACGAGCAGTACTTC. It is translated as CASSPAGAAYEQYF. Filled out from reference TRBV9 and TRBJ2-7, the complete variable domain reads DSGVTQTPKHLITATGQRVTLRCSPRSGDLSVYWYQQSLDQGLQFLIQYYNGEERAKGNILERFSAQQFPDLHSELNLSSLELGDSALYFCASSPAGAAYEQYFGPGTRLTVT.